This TCR beta chain was documented in a study of T-cell reconstitution after alpha-beta-depleted transplantation in children (TCRdb year 2016). About the investigation overall: T-cell immune reconstitution after TCRalphabeta/CD19-depleted allogeneic hematopoietic cell transplantation in children was quantitatively tracked in the study by means of TCR repertoire profiling. The study at large found these results: The apparently early alphabetaT-cell count recovery about two months after transplant was reportedly dependent on only several hundred rapidly expanded clones derived from non-depleted graft cells. In some patients, high TCRbeta diversity at day 60 was attributed to recipient T cells and intrathymic progenitors that had survived conditioning. Hyperexpanded clone frequencies declined over subsequent months; after one year, T-cell counts and TCRbeta diversity were mostly attributed to newly produced T cells.

CDR1 MNHNS and CDR2 SASEGT are derived from the germline V gene. The trim is 5 bases for V and 2 bases for J, with a gap of 10 bases between the germline ends. The CDR3 contains 15 residues, cysteine and phenylalanine counted. Of all the DNA, just the CDR3 is kept, 45 bases in frame from base 1. The library was produced with PCR. The sequencing machine was an Illumina HiSeq 2500. TCR libraries were prepared with molecular barcoding, using unique molecular identifiers to normalize TCRbeta repertoire quantification. The public sequencing data were trimmed at Q25 with fastp and processed into clonotypes with MiXCR by TCRdb, which kept only in-frame beta chains. Rows merge per CDR3 protein into single entries with the most common DNA and genes. Across this sample there are approximately 250,000 distinct CDR3 sequences, with roughly 24% seen only once. Clones ranked in the top ten supply about 2.5% of the sample.

The treatment or condition tag for this specimen amounts to: allogeneic hematopoietic cell transplantation with graft depleted of TCRalphabeta T cells and CD19 B cells. TCRalphabeta/CD19-depleted allogeneic hematopoietic cell grafts were given to the transplant recipients, all of whom were children. This clonotype was counted at least ten times. The target of this receptor is not known. Base quality data are lacking; no much larger clone is found one base away. The material sequenced was PBMCs, taken before TCRalphabeta/CD19-depleted stem cell transplant. Rearrangement joined TRBV6-1 to TRBJ2-6; TRBD1 is possibly the D segment (6 matching bases). The TCR sequence derives from a girl aged 2 to 10 with Fanconi anemia, due to receive a stem cell transplant. The sequenced DNA: TGTGCCAGCAGTCTCCCAGGGGCTGGGGCCAACGTCCTGACTTTC. It is translated as CASSLPGAGANVLTF.